The present T cell receptor (beta chain) was sequenced within a study of PD-1 blockade in classical Hodgkin lymphoma. Study outcomes and limitations: Reports described newly diagnosed patients as having lower baseline TCR diversity than healthy donors. Patients who responded completely had about the same baseline diversity as newly diagnosed patients. Possibly reflecting disease activity or prior therapy, repertoire differences have causes that remain undefined.

The data were produced by immunoSEQ multiplex PCR, yet TCRdb's version contains in-frame clones alone and is incomplete. Of 9,000 to 10,000 clones detected, over 70% appear once; the ten largest clones hold approximately 1.6%. In the case of this clone: Its antigen is still unknown.

Time point described: cycle 4 day 1 (C4D1), after 5 to 7 weeks of nivolumab. All the patients suffered relapse after autologous stem cell transplantation, and brentuximab vedotin exposure differed. The study purified CD4+ T cells from thawed PBMCs using magnetic negative selection. Germline lookup yields CDR1 SNHLY and CDR2 FYNNEI. V shed 7 bases and J 5 bases; nucleotides not matched to a gene: 4. The CDR3 loop spans 15 amino acids. The specimen was CD4+ T cells from blood, collected before the fourth cycle of nivolumab. The chain is built from TRBV2 and TRBJ2-2, with TRBD2 identical over 13 bases. This clonotype was obtained from a human donor with classical Hodgkin lymphoma. The CDR3 nucleotides read TGTGCCAGCAATGGACTAGCGGGGGCTACCGGGGAGCTGTTTTTT. The encoded protein is CASNGLAGATGELFF.